These 13 T cell receptor beta chains originate from one sample sequenced in a study of regulatory T cells in long-lasting Graves disease. Time point meaning: newly diagnosed GD, antithyroid drugs for less than 3 months. From RNA extracted from PBMCs, the TCR library was made. Through Arm-PCR of CDR3 regions and iRepertoire HTBI primers, TCR beta libraries were built. Each CDR3 protein gets one entry after TCRdb re-called the multiplex PCR reads with MiXCR. The sample carries hundreds of thousands of distinct CDR3 sequences, 16% recorded once. These data were also filed under a second study, of T cells in Graves' hyperthyroidism and ophthalmopathy.

Specimen: peripheral blood mononuclear cells (PBMCs), collected at new diagnosis, from a patient treated with antithyroid drugs. The receptors were gathered from a woman aged 25 to 39 with Graves disease.

This clonotype was detected a few times. V and J are TRBV5-4 and TRBJ1-3; the D is unclear. Trimming removed 5 bases at V and 9 bases at J, with 9 bases between. Per the germline V gene, CDR1 is SGHNT and CDR2 is YYREEE (reference sequence). The CDR3 has 11 residues. CDR3 DNA: TGTGCCAGCAGTTTTGATGGCACCATATATTTT. This translates into CASSFDGTIYF.

This clonotype was seen more than once but under ten times. The DNA of the CDR3 is TGTGCCAGCAGTGAACTCGGGGGGGGGGGGACCCAGTACTTC. Translating it yields CASSELGGGGTQYF. This chain uses TRBV6-2 or TRBV6-3 with TRBJ2-5; 8 positions agree with TRBD2. The CDR3 loop spans 14 amino acids. After removal of 5 bases from V and 7 bases from J, the junction contained 9 bases not matched to a gene. Germline-derived CDR1 and CDR2 are MNHEY and SVGEGT.

This clonotype was seen only a few times. This chain links TRBV5-1 with TRBJ2-7, with TRBD2 matching 11 bases. Germline CDR1 reads SGHRS; CDR2 reads YFSETQ. The ends lost 0 bases at V and 5 bases at J; junction bases unmatched: 4. CDR3 length equals 15 residues. The DNA for the CDR3 is TGCGCCAGCAGCTTGGCCGAACTAGCGGGAGACGAGCAGTACTTC. Encoded protein: CASSLAELAGDEQYF.

This clonotype was detected ten times or more. The chain combines TRBV12-5 with TRBJ2-3, with D maybe TRBD1 (5 bases). V was clipped by 2 bases and J by 6 bases, with 6 bases between them. CDR3 length: 12 amino acids. Germline assignment: CDR1 LGHNT and CDR2 FRNRAP. The CDR3 sequence is CASGLSGDTQYF. Written as DNA, the CDR3 is TGTGCTAGTGGTTTGTCAGGGGATACGCAGTATTTT.

About this clonotype itself: A clone one base away is much larger, so this may be a read error. This chain links TRBV27 with TRBJ2-7, with D tentatively TRBD1 or TRBD2 (5 bases each). The V end was cut by 8 bases, the J end by 0 bases, with 20 bases between. Germline values: CDR1 MNHEY, CDR2 SMNVEV (reference sequence). The CDR3 spans 16 residues. The CDR3 DNA reads TGTGCCAGCGGTGGAACAACCGGGACGAGCTCCTACGAGCAGTACTTC. Translation: CASGGTTGTSSYEQYF.

This clonotype was detected ten times or more. The chain carries TRBV6-2 or TRBV6-3 and TRBJ2-1; 7 bases map to TRBD2. This CDR3 has 15 residues. V was clipped by 7 bases and J by 8 bases; unmatched bases: 14. Looked up from germline, CDR1 is MNHEY and CDR2 is SVGEGT. The CDR3 bases are TGTGCCAGCAAAAGCCTAAGCGGGGTGGTCGATGAGCAGTTCTTC. Protein product: CASKSLSGVVDEQFF.

This clonotype has at least ten counts. The chain couples TRBV28 to TRBJ1-6; D is possibly TRBD1 (6 bases). The CDR3 has 15 residues. CDR1 MDHEN and CDR2 SYDVKM come from the germline V gene. Trimming took 7 bases from V and 7 from J, leaving 17 bases between them. The CDR3 spells CASKPETGENSPLHF. The CDR3 bases are TGTGCCAGCAAACCAGAGACAGGAGAGAATTCACCCCTCCACTTT.

With regard to this clonotype: The junction does not match germline at one end; this may be a read error. The genes are TRBV6-2 or TRBV6-3 and TRBJ2-5, with D uncertain. The CDR3 has 13 residues. Germline loops: CDR1 MNHEY, CDR2 SVGEGT. CDR3 region: CASSSRPRETRYF. As DNA, the CDR3 is TGTGCCAGCAGTTCCAGGCCTAGAGAGACCCGGTACTTC.

This clonotype has a count of ten or more. This sequence joins TRBV15 and TRBJ1-5; 10 bases align to TRBD1. CDR1 is LNHNV, CDR2 YYDKDF, per germline (reference sequence). The V segment lost 5 bases and the J segment 7 bases; nucleotides outside the gene matches: 14. The CDR3 is 17 residues long. Here the CDR3 reads CATSPLPGQGIGQPQHF. Written as DNA, the CDR3 is TGTGCCACCAGCCCCTTACCGGGACAGGGGATAGGACAGCCCCAGCATTTT. The full variable domain, with the rest looked up from reference TRBV15 and TRBJ1-5, is DAMVIQNPRYQVTQFGKPVTLSCSQTLNHNVMYWYQQKSSQAPKLLFHYYDKDFNNEADTPDNFQSRRPNTSFCFLDIRSPGLGDTAMYLCATSPLPGQGIGQPQHFGDGTRLSIL.

The chain's CDR3 is CASRWGRTNNEQFF. Here the CDR3 DNA reads TGTGCCAGCAGGTGGGGCAGGACGAACAATGAGCAGTTCTTC. This chain connects TRBV28 to TRBJ2-1, with a possible D match to TRBD1 (5 bases). The CDR3 totals 14 residues. Germline CDR1 reads MDHEN; CDR2 reads SYDVKM. V lost 6 bases and J lost 5, with 14 bases in between.

The table lists this clonotype with many counts. This chain uses TRBV12-3 or TRBV12-4 with TRBJ2-7; D gene ambiguous. CDR3 length: 11 amino acids. V lost 6 bases and J 7 bases, leaving 10 bases between the germline ends. CDR3 sequence: CASSLLGEQYF. In DNA, the CDR3 is TGTGCCAGCAGCTTGCTAGGGGAGCAGTACTTC.

This clonotype occurred a few times. The CDR3 loop reads CASSYSGMDGYTF. The CDR3 region has the DNA TGTGCCAGCAGTTACTCGGGAATGGATGGCTACACCTTC. The gene calls are TRBV6-5 and TRBJ1-2; D unclear. CDR1 and CDR2 from the germline V gene are MNHEY and SVGAGI. The CDR3 is made up of 13 amino acids. Trimming removed 0 bases from V and 6 bases from J, with 8 bases in between.

The chain uses TRBV7-2 and TRBJ2-3; 8 nucleotides agree with TRBD2. V lost 5 bases and J lost 4; bases outside the gene matches: 8. The CDR3 extends over 15 amino acids. Germline-derived CDR1 and CDR2 are SGHTA and FQGNSA. CDR3 protein: CASSQGGLGSDTQYF. CDR3 nucleotide sequence: TGTGCCAGCAGCCAAGGGGGACTAGGGTCAGATACGCAGTATTTT. Supplemented by reference TRBV7-2 and TRBJ2-3, the full variable domain reads GAGVSQSPSNKVTEKGKDVELRCDPISGHTALYWYRQSLGQGLEFLIYFQGNSAPDKSGLPSDRFSAERTGGSVSTLTIQRTQQEDSAVYLCASSQGGLGSDTQYFGPGTRLTVL.